The clone carrying this TCR beta chain was seen only a few times. The antigen remains undetermined. This sample stems from a study of OX40 agonist ivuxolimab in advanced cancers. Broader study findings: On average, a greater number of expanded clones characterised CD8+ T cells relative to CD4+.

Generated by immunoSEQ multiplex PCR, the TCRdb table keeps only in-frame clones and is missing some. The profile shows about 89,000 clones, approximately 90% of them singletons. Germline V lookup: CDR1 SGHDN, CDR2 FVKESK. This CDR3 is built from 12 residues. The ends were cut back, 0 bases at V and 5 bases at J, with 5 bases in the middle. The clonotype was recovered from an adult with an advanced solid tumor such as melanoma, head and neck, liver or kidney cancer. The starting material was CD4+ or CD8+ T cells sorted from blood, obtained in a trial of the OX40 agonist ivuxolimab. This rearrangement joins TRBV14 to TRBJ2-7; no clear D gene. This chain's CDR3 is CASSQDWNEQYF. The CDR3 bases are TGTGCCAGCAGCCAAGATTGGAACGAGCAGTACTTC.